This TCR beta chain was captured by sequencing in a study of cytomegalovirus exposure and HLA in healthy donors. Study results and limitations: Cytomegalovirus association was listed for 170 or so TCR beta chains.

The PCR had 60 Vbeta and 13 Jbeta primers. The method was immunoSEQ multiplex PCR; TCRdb's version includes in-frame clones alone and lacks a portion of them. The data hold approximately 300,000 clones, with around four fifths observed a single time. This clone was counted once. Its antigen remains unidentified. V shed 5 bases and J 7 bases; nucleotides not matched to a gene: 9. Germline V lookup: CDR1 LNHDA, CDR2 SQIVND (reference sequence). The CDR3 has 14 amino acids. The sample consisted of PBMCs. The receptor's source is a woman aged 35 to 49 in good health and CMV-seropositive. The rearrangement links TRBV19 to TRBJ2-7; 9 nucleotides align to TRBD1. CDR3 region: CASSDRDRAPEQYF. CDR3 DNA sequence: TGTGCCAGTAGTGACCGGGACAGGGCCCCGGAGCAGTACTTC.